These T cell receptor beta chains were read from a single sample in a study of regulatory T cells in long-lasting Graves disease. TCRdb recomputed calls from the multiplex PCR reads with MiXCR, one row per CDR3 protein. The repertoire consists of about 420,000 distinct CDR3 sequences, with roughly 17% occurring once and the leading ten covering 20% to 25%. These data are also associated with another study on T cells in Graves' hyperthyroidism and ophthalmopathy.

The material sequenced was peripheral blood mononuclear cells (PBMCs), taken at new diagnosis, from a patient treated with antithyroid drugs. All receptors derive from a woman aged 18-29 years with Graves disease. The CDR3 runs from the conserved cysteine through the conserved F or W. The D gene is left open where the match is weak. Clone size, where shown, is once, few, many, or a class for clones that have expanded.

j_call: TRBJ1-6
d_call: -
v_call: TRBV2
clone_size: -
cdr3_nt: TGTGCCAGCAGACCGAGAGACGCGAATAATTCACCCCTCCACTTT
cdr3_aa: CASRPRDANNSPLHF

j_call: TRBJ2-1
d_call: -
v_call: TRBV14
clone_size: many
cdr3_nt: TGTGCCAGCAGCCATGACAGAGCAGCACGAAGTTACAATGAGCAGTTCTTC
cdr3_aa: CASSHDRAARSYNEQFF

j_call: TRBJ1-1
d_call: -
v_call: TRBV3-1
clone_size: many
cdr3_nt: TGTGCCAGCAGCCGATCGGTTTTCGCTGAAGCTTTCTTT
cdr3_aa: CASSRSVFAEAFF

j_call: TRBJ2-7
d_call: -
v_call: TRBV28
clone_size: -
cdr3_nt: TGTGCCAGCAGTTCCCAGGGACCCCGACCCTACGAGCAGTACTTC
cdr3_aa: CASSSQGPRPYEQYF

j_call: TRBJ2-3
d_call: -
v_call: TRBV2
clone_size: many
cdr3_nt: TGTGCCAGCAGTGAAGTGGATACAACAGATACGCAGTATTTT
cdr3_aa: CASSEVDTTDTQYF

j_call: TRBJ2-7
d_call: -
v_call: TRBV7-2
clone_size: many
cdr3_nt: TGTGCCAGCAGCTCCGTCCCTGGGCCCTACGAGCAGTACTTC
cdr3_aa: CASSSVPGPYEQYF

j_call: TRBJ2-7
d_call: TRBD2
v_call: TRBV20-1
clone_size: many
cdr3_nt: TGCAGTGCCGACCTATCGACTAGCGGCTACGAGCAGTACTTC
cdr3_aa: CSADLSTSGYEQYF

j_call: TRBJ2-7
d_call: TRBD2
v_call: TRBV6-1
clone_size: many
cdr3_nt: TGTGCCAGCAGTCCCGGGACTAGTGACTACGAGCAGTACTTC
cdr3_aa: CASSPGTSDYEQYF

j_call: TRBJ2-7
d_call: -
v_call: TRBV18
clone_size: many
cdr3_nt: TGTGCCAGCTCACCCCAGGACAGTCCCTACGAGCAGTACTTC
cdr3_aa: CASSPQDSPYEQYF

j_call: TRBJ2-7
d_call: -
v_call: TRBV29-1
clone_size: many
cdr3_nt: TGCAGCGCCGCCACAGGGTCCTACGAGCAGTACTTC
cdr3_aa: CSAATGSYEQYF

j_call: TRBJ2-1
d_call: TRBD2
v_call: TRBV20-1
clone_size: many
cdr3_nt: TGCAGTGCTAGAGATTATGAGACTAGCGGGAAAATCTACAATGAGCAGTTCTTC
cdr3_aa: CSARDYETSGKIYNEQFF

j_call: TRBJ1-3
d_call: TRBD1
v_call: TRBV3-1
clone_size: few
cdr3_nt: TGTGCCAGCAGCAAAGACAGGGGAGGCTCTGGAAACACCATATATTTT
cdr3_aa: CASSKDRGGSGNTIYF

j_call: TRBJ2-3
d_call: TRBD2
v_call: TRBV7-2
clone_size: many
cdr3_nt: TGTGCCAGCAGAGACGCCGGGACTAGCGTCTATACGCAGTATTTT
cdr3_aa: CASRDAGTSVYTQYF

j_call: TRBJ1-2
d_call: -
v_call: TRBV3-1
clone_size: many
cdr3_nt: TGTGCCAGCAGCCAAGATCTTCGGAGGTGGTCAGCTAACTATGGCTACACCTTC
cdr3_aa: CASSQDLRRWSANYGYTF

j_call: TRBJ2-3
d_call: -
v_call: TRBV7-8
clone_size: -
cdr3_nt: TGTGCCAGCAGCCAGTCGGTAGATACGCAGTATTTT
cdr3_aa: CASSQSVDTQYF

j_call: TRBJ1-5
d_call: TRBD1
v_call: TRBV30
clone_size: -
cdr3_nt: TGTGCCTGGAAAAAGGGGCGAGACAGGGCTAATCAGCCCCAGCATTTT
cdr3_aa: CAWKKGRDRANQPQHF

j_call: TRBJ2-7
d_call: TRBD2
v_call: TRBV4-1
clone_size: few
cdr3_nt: TGCGCCAGCAGCCAAGATCAAGCGGGAGGGCGAGAGCAGTACTTC
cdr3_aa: CASSQDQAGGREQYF

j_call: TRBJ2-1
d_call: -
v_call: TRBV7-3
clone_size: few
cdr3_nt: TGTGCCAGCAGCTTAACTACCAGCTCCTACAATGAGCAGTTCTTC
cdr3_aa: CASSLTTSSYNEQFF

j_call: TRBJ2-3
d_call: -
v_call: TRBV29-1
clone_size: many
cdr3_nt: TGCAGCGTCGAAGGGACTACAGATACGCAGTATTTT
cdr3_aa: CSVEGTTDTQYF

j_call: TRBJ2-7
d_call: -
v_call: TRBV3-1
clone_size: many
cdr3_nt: TGTGCCAGCAGCCAGGAGGGGGGAGGTAGCGAGCAGTACTTC
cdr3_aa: CASSQEGGGSEQYF

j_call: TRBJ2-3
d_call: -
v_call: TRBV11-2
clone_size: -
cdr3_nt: TGTGCCAGCAGCTTAAACAGGAGAATCGCAGATACGCAGTATTTT
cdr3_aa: CASSLNRRIADTQYF

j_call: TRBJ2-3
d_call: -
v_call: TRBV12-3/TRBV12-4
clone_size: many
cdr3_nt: TGTGCCAGCAGTTTCCGAGGCAATGAGCTTAGCACAGATACGCAGTATTTT
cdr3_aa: CASSFRGNELSTDTQYF

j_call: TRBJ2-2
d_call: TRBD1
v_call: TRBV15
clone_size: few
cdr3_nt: TGTGCCACCAGCAGGGGGGACAGGGTGCAGGACACCGGGGAGCTGCTTTTT
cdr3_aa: CATSRGDRVQDTGELLF

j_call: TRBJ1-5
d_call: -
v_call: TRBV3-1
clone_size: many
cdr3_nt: TGTGCCAGCAGTGGGGGAGATCGACAGCCCCAGCATTTT
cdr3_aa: CASSGGDRQPQHF

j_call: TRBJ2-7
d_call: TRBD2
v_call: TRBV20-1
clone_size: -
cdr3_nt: TGCAGTGCTAGAGATCATCAAGCGGGAGGATTCTACGAGCAGTACTTC
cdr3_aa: CSARDHQAGGFYEQYF

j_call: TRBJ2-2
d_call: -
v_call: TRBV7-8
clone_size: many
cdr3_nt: TGTGCCAGCAGCTTATGGGATAGGTTGAACACCGGGGAGCTGTTTTTT
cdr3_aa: CASSLWDRLNTGELFF

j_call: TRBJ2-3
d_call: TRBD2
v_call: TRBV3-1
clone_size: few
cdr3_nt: TGTGCCAGCAGCCAAGATAGGAGCGGGATCAGGACCTCAGATACGCAGTATTTT
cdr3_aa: CASSQDRSGIRTSDTQYF

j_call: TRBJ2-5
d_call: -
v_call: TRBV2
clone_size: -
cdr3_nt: TGTGCCAGCACGTCGGGCCAAGAGACCCAGCACTTC
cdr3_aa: CASTSGQETQHF

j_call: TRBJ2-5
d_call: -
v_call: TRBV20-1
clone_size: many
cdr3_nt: TGCAGTGCTAGTTCAAGCGGAGGCAGGGGGACCCAGTACTTC
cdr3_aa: CSASSSGGRGTQYF

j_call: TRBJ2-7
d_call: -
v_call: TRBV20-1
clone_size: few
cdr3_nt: TGCAGTGCTAGAGCGGAATCAGCCTACGAGCAGTACTTC
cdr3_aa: CSARAESAYEQYF

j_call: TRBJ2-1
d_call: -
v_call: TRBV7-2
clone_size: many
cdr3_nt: TGTGCCAGCAGCTTAGCTGGATCAGTGGACCCTTTAACCTACAATGAGCAGTTCTTC
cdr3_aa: CASSLAGSVDPLTYNEQFF

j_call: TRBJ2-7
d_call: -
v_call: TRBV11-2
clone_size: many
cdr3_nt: TGTGCCAGCAGCTTATTCGGGACTCAACCCTACGAGCAGTACTTC
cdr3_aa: CASSLFGTQPYEQYF

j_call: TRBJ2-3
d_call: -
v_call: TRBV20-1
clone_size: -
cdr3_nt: TGCAGTGCTAGAGTTGCGGGGTACACAGATACGCAGTATTTT
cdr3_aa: CSARVAGYTDTQYF